This TCR beta chain was recovered during a study of blood T cell repertoires in COVID-19. Assignments of participants to cohorts depended upon their own reported clinical history. Trimming at V came to 0 bases and at J to 16 bases, leaving 9 bases not matched to a gene. This CDR3 has 13 residues. Per germline, CDR1 LGHDT and CDR2 YNNKEL (reference sequence). Original processing notes: Nucleated cell counts were estimated from reference gene primer amplification. Produced via immunoSEQ multiplex PCR; TCRdb's table is partial and in-frame only. That table furnishes V, J and clone size, whereas the DNA furnished D and trimming. The sample lists some 150,000 clones, roughly 90% occurring once.

The sample consisted of PBMCs or T cells enriched from blood (not recorded which). V usage is TRBV3-1 (or the pseudogene TRBV3-2) and J usage is TRBJ2-1; 7 bases are shared with TRBD2. The TCR was taken from a woman under 40 with acute COVID-19. CDR3 coding DNA: TGTGCCAGCAGCCAAGATCGCCTAGCGGTTCTTTTCTTC. It encodes CASSQDRLAVLFF.